This is a list of T cell receptor beta chains from one sample in a study of technical replicates of blood from a few donors. Sequencing was performed with immunoSEQ multiplex PCR; in TCRdb, only in-frame clones are kept and a portion is missing. The data contain tens of thousands of clones, 91% of them singletons. The source material was T cells isolated from PBMCs. The receptors were sampled from a human donor in good health. The CDR3 runs from the conserved cysteine through the conserved F or W. D genes are given only for firm matches. The size entry is marked missing in some rows and otherwise reads once, few, many or a size class.

TGTGCCATCAGTGAGTGGCCCAGGGCTACTGGGGCCAACGTCCTGACTTTC CAISEWPRATGANVLTF - TRBV10-3 once TRBJ2-6
TGTGCCAGCAGTTACTCTTCGGCGACAGCCTCCTACGAGCAGTACTTC CASSYSSATASYEQYF - TRBV6-5 - TRBJ2-7
TGTGCCAGCAGGGCCGAGAGGGGGACTGAAGCTTTCTTT CASRAERGTEAFF - TRBV6-1 - TRBJ1-1
TGTGCCAGCAGCTTCAATCAGCCCCAGCATTTT CASSFNQPQHF - TRBV6-1 - TRBJ1-5
TGTGCCAGCAGGTGGGGGGGCTTCAGCACAGATACGCAGTATTTT CASRWGGFSTDTQYF - TRBV5-4 - TRBJ2-3
TGTGCCAGCAGTGAAGGTGGGGGGGCTACGCAGTATTTT CASSEGGGATQYF - TRBV6-1 few TRBJ2-3
TGTGCCAGCAGCGCGACAGGACTAGCGGGAGGGCCCGATTCCTACAATGAGCAGTTCTTC CASSATGLAGGPDSYNEQFF TRBD2 TRBV5-4 - TRBJ2-1
TGCAGCGTCCCCACCGCCGGGACAGTTAACACCTTC CSVPTAGTVNTF TRBD1 TRBV29-1 - TRBJ1-2
TGTGCCAGCCTAGCGGGAGACAATGAGCAGTTCTTC CASLAGDNEQFF TRBD2 TRBV6-6 - TRBJ2-1
TGCAGTGCTAGAGGTCTCTACGAGCAGTACTTC CSARGLYEQYF - TRBV20-1 - TRBJ2-7
TGTGCCAGTACCCCACCGCCGGGGTGGGATAGCAATCAGCCCCAGCATTTT CASTPPPGWDSNQPQHF - TRBV19 - TRBJ1-5
TGTGCCTGCCAGACGGCAGGTCATCCAGAGCAGTACTTC CACQTAGHPEQYF - TRBV5-4 - TRBJ2-7
TGTGCCAGCAGCTTCGGCAGGCTATACGAGCAGTACTTC CASSFGRLYEQYF - TRBV11-2 - TRBJ2-7
TGTGCCAGCAGTCGGGACCGGGGGGGTTACAATGAGCAGTTCTTC CASSRDRGGYNEQFF TRBD2 TRBV11-2 - TRBJ2-1
TGTGCCAGCAGTGCCTTAGCGGGTTCGTCCTACAATGAGCAGTTCTTC CASSALAGSSYNEQFF TRBD2 TRBV6-1 - TRBJ2-1
TGTGCCAGTACCCAGGACAGGGCCCTTGGGGAGCAGTACTTC CASTQDRALGEQYF TRBD1 TRBV19 - TRBJ2-7
TGCGCTTCCGTGGGGGGAGGCACTGAAGCTTTCTTT CASVGGGTEAFF - TRBV4-1 - TRBJ1-1
TGTGCCAGCAGTTTAGACAGGGGGATCAGGGAGCAGTACTTC CASSLDRGIREQYF TRBD1 TRBV27 - TRBJ2-7
TGTGCCAGCAGCTTGAGCGGGGGCGTTAACTATGGCTACACCTTC CASSLSGGVNYGYTF - TRBV7-9 - TRBJ1-2
TGCGCCAGCAGCTTGGGGGGACTGAACTACGAGCAGTACTTC CASSLGGLNYEQYF - TRBV5-1 once TRBJ2-7
TGTGCCAGCAGCTTGGCGGGAGAGCTGGAGACCCAGTACTTC CASSLAGELETQYF TRBD2 TRBV13 - TRBJ2-5
TGCAGCGTTGTCGGGGGACTAGCGGGAGGGCCGGGGGAGCAGTTCTTC CSVVGGLAGGPGEQFF TRBD2 TRBV29-1 - TRBJ2-1
TGTGCCAGCAGTTTAAGGGGACTAGCATCGGAGACCCAGTACTTC CASSLRGLASETQYF TRBD2 TRBV27 - TRBJ2-5
TGTGCCATCAGTGAGTCGACAGGTATCTATGAAAAACTGTTTTTT CAISESTGIYEKLFF - TRBV10-3 - TRBJ1-4